This TCR beta chain comes out of a study of metastatic and nonmetastatic thyroid tumors. The trim removed 3 bases at V and 6 bases at J, leaving 1 base unmatched. This CDR3 is built from 13 residues. Until they underwent thyroid surgery, no patient had received any treatment. There are many counts of this clone. TCRdb called clones again from the PCR reads with MiXCR. The sample holds approximately 24,000 clones, under 15% seen once. This chain connects TRBV12-3 or TRBV12-4 to TRBJ2-3; TRBD2 matches 9 bases. The sample taken for sequencing was blood. The sequence was collected from a female donor with papillary thyroid cancer or a benign thyroid nodule (not recorded which). Some clones in this sample may be carry-over from other donors' samples. CDR3 residues: CASSLAGGDTQYF. CDR3 bases: TGTGCCAGCAGTTTGGCGGGAGGGGATACGCAGTATTTT.